The clone carrying this T cell receptor (beta chain) was recorded many times. CDR1 and CDR2 (germline): MNHEY, SVGEGT. After removal of 5 bases from V and 4 bases from J, the junction contained 1 base not matched to a gene. CDR3 length equals 12 residues. The sample belongs to a study of T-cell reconstitution after alpha-beta-depleted transplantation in children. Unique molecular identifiers tagged the TCRbeta library. Each CDR3 protein gets one entry after TCRdb re-called the PCR reads with MiXCR. The repertoire consists of fewer than 250,000 distinct CDR3 sequences, with approximately 17% occurring once and the leading ten covering roughly two fifths.

This chain links TRBV6-2 or TRBV6-3 with TRBJ1-1; the match to TRBD1 covers 7 bases. This TCR derives from a male patient aged 2 to 10 who had a stem cell transplant for acute lymphoblastic leukemia, so the T cells may come from the graft donor. Specimen: PBMCs, mostly from graft donor cells, collected 360 days after TCRalphabeta/CD19-depleted stem cell transplant. CDR3: CASSHRGTEAFF. The CDR3 DNA sequence: TGTGCCAGCAGTCACAGGGGCACTGAAGCTTTCTTT.